The TCR beta chain described here comes from a study of blood T cell repertoires in COVID-19. Enrolled through a virtual design, the participants were between roughly 18 and 90 years of age and came from fewer than 30 US areas. In the original workflow: Reference gene primers were amplified, and this amplification served to estimate nucleated cell counts. This table comes from immunoSEQ multiplex PCR, and its TCRdb copy is limited to in-frame clones, with some not included. D and trimming were read from the DNA, whereas the V and J calls and clone size are those reported in that table. In the table there are 230,000 or so clones, around 82% of which are singletons. The sample was PBMCs or T cells enriched from blood (not recorded which). This receptor was taken from a man in his forties or fifties who had recovered from COVID-19.

The CDR3 reads CAISESVGGPNTGELFF. CDR3 coding DNA: TGTGCCATCAGTGAGTCGGTGGGGGGGCCGAACACCGGGGAGCTGTTTTTT. This rearrangement joins TRBV10-3 to TRBJ2-2; possible D gene TRBD2, 7 bases. The germline V gene has CDR1 ENHRY and CDR2 SYGVKD. With 0 bases removed from V and 0 bases from J, the gap between germline ends came to 11 bases. The CDR3 totals 17 residues.